Only one count was recorded for the clone carrying this T cell receptor beta chain. This entry belongs to a study of blood T cell repertoires in COVID-19. The wider study: Sites across the United States, Italy and Spain contributed samples from acute and convalescent COVID-19.

Source study methods: By means of reference gene primer amplification, nucleated cell counts were estimated. The assay was immunoSEQ multiplex PCR, and TCRdb's table has in-frame clones only and misses some. The V and J calls and clone size were taken over from that table, and D and trimming were inferred from the DNA. The table lists about 200,000 clones, 85% of them singletons. CDR3 size: 22 residues. V lost 4 bases to trimming and J lost 2 bases, with 34 bases between them. Germline V CDR1 and CDR2: LGHNA, YNFKEQ. The sequenced sample was PBMCs or T cells enriched from blood (not recorded which). V and J are TRBV4-2 and TRBJ2-3, with D maybe TRBD1 (7 bases). The TCR sequence derives from a man in his forties or fifties who had recovered from COVID-19. CDR3 nucleotide sequence: TGTGCCAGCAGCCGCGAGGGGAGGCGTGGGACAGTCTCTCAAGGGCCCACAGATACGCAGTATTTT. It specifies CASSREGRRGTVSQGPTDTQYF.